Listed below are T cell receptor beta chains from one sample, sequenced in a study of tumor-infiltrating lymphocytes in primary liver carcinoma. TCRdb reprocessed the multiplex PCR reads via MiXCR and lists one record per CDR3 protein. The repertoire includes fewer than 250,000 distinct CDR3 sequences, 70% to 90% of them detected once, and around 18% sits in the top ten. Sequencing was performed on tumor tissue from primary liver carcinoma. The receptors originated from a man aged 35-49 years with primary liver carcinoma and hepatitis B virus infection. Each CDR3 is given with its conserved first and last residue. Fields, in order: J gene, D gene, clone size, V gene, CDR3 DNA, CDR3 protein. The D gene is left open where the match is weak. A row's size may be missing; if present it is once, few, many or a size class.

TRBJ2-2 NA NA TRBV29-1 TGTAGCGTTGTACTAGTGGGAGGTTACACCAGGGAACTGTTTTTT CSVVLVGGYTRELFF
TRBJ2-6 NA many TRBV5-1 TGCGCCAGCAGCTTGGACCTAGCGACCGGGGCCAACGTCCTGACTTTC CASSLDLATGANVLTF
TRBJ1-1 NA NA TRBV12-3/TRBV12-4 TGTGCCAGCGGCTGGACGGTACCTTCGATGAACACTGAAGCTTTTTTT CASGWTVPSMNTEAFF
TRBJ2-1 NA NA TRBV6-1 TGTGCCAGCATTCCGTCCTGCAATGAGAAGTTCTTC CASIPSCNEKFF
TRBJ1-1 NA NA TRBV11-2 TGTGCCAGCATGAGGGTACGGAAAACTCAATCTTTCTTT CASMRVRKTQSFF
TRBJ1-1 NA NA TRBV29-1 TGCAGCGTTTGCTCCGGAACAGGGAACACTGAAGCTTTCTTT CSVCSGTGNTEAFF
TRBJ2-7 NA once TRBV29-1 TGCAGCCCCATGACATCTGGGACCGGCACTCCATACAAGCAGTACTTC CSPMTSGTGTPYKQYF
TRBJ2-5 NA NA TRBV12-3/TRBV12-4 TGTGCCAGCAGTTTGGTCCAGGAAGAGACCCACTACTTC CASSLVQEETHYF
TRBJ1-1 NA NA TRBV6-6 TGTGCCGGCAGCACAAGGGGGAGTACTGAAGCTTTCTTT CAGSTRGSTEAFF
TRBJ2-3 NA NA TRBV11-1 TGTGCCAGCAGCTCTGGGGGAAGCTCTGTTGGAGCCCTCACGGATACGAAGTATTTT CASSSGGSSVGALTDTKYF
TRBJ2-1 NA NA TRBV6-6 TGTGCCTGCACTTACTCCCAGGGTTACAATGAGCAGTTCTTC CACTYSQGYNEQFF
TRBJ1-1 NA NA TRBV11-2 TGTGCAGGCAGCTTAGATCCTAACACTGAGGCTTTCTTT CAGSLDPNTEAFF
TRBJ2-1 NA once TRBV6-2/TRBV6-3 TGTGCCAGCAGTTACGTTACAGGATCGGATGAGCAGGTCTTC CASSYVTGSDEQVF
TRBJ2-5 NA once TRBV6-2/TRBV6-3 TGTGCCAGTAGACGGCTCGAGACCCAACAAGAGACCCAGTACTTC CASRRLETQQETQYF
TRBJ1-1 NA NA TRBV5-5 TGTGCCAGCAGCTTCCCTTCTTTCGGCTGGGGGGACACTGAAGCTTTCTTT CASSFPSFGWGDTEAFF
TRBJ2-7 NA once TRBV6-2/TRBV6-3 TGTACCAGCAGCACTCCGACTAACGGAGGGTACGAGCAGCACTTC CTSSTPTNGGYEQHF
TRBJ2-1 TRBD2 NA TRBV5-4 TGTGCCAGCAGCTTGAGCGGGAACTCATACAATGAGCAGTTCTTC CASSLSGNSYNEQFF
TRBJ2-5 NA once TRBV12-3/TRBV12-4 TGTGCCAGCAGTATCGAGTCAGGCGGAGAGACCCAGTACTTC CASSIESGGETQYF
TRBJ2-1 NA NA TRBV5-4 TGTGCCAGCAGCTTGGCGGGGCGGGCATCTGGCAATGAGCAGTTCTTC CASSLAGRASGNEQFF
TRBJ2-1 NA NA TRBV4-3 TGCGCCAGCAGCCAATTGACAGCCAAACTCTCCTACAATGAACAGTTCTTC CASSQLTAKLSYNEQFF
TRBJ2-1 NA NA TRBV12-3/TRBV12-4 TGTGCCAGCAGCCCTCTTGGTTATGAACAGTTCTTC CASSPLGYEQFF
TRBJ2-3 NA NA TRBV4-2 TGTGCCAGTAGCCAAGGTCAGCTAGTCGCAGATACGCAGTTTTTT CASSQGQLVADTQFF
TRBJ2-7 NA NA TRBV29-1 TGCAGCGCCATGACATCTGGGACGGGCATTCCCTACGAGCTGTACTTC CSAMTSGTGIPYELYF